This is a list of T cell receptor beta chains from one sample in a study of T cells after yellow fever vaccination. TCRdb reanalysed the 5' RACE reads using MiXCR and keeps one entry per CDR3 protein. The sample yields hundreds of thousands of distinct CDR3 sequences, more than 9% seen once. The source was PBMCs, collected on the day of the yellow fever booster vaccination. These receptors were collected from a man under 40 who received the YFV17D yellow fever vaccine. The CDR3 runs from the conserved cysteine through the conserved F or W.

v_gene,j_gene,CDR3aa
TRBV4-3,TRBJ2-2,CASSRFSEEWGTANTGELFF
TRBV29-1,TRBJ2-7,CSVARGMTYEQYF
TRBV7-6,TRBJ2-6,CASSLGSWGAHSGANVLTF
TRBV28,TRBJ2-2,CASSLPQGNTGELFF
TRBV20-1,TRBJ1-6,CSASDRLGSPLHF
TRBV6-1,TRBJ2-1,CASRPYRGSYNEQFF
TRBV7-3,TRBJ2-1,CASSFGTNNEQFF
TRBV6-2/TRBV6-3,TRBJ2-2,CASTPRERDTGELFF
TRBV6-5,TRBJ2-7,CASSYGGGAYEQYF
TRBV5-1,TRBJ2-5,CASSTLGRQETQYF
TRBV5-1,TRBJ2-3,CASSLGLAGVSSDTQYF
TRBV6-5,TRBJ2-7,CASSYSIAGAGQYF
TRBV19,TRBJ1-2,CATEPGPRTGYTF
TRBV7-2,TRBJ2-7,CASSLEGVGEQYF
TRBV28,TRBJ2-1,CASRRLAGAYEQFF
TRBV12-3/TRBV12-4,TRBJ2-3,CASSPTGANTDTQYF
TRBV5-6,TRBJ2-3,CASSSGLFDTQYF
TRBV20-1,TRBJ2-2,CSAKGQGRAGELFF
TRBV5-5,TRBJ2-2,CASGRQPNTGELFF
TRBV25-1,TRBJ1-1,CASSEYFGKTEAFF
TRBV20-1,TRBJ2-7,CSARPTGTDQISYEQYF
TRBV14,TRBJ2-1,CASSPFGRVTYNEQFF
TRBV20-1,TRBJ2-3,CSAFTSPTDTQYF
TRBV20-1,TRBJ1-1,CSARRQGALNTEAFF
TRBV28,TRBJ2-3,CASSLLSGDTDTQYF
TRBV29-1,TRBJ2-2,CSVVGGREDGELFF
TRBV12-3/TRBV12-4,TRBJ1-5,CASSFSDTQPQHF